This T cell receptor beta chain was captured in a study of CDR3 diversity in severe acne. TCRdb analysed the PCR reads with MiXCR anew, one entry per CDR3 protein. The table lists approximately 79,000 distinct CDR3 sequences, over 45% of them singletons. This clonotype is labeled medium-sized. The CDR3 is made up of 18 amino acids. V lost 5 bases to trimming and J lost 6 bases; unmatched junction nucleotides: 20. Germline V CDR1 and CDR2: DFQATT, SNEGSKA (reference sequence). The receptor was derived from a male donor in good health, serving as a control. Sequencing was carried out using blood. The V gene is TRBV20-1, the J gene TRBJ2-7, with 12 bases fitting TRBD2. The CDR3 bases are TGCAGTGCTTCCCGTACCTTACTAGCGGGGGGAGCAGGGACCGAGCAGTACTTC. Its protein is CSASRTLLAGGAGTEQYF.